This T cell receptor beta chain appears in the sequencing data of a study of T cell responses to AZD1222 COVID-19 vaccine. Produced via immunoSEQ multiplex PCR; TCRdb's table is partial and in-frame only. Of more than 110,000 clones detected, around 93% appear once; the ten largest clones hold approximately 2.6%. With regard to this clone: Antigen unknown.

Study findings and constraints: Donors were largely white British and mainly female; clonal diversity was possibly underestimated. Researchers took repertoire samples only after the peak T cell response had come.

CDR3 size: 12 residues. Germline V gene lookup returns CDR1 ENHRY and CDR2 SYGVKD. V shed 4 bases and J shed 3 bases, with 7 bases lying between them. The chain couples TRBV10-3 to TRBJ2-7; tentatively, D is TRBD1 or TRBD2 (5 bases each). The receptor's source is an adult in good health. This specimen was peripheral blood, taken on day 0 of AZD1222 vaccination. The CDR3: CAISGDGYEQYF. The DNA for the CDR3 is TGTGCCATCAGTGGGGACGGCTACGAGCAGTACTTC.